Each of the 9 T cell receptor beta chains below was sequenced from the same sample in a study of T cells in Graves' hyperthyroidism and ophthalmopathy (dated 2019 in TCRdb). Library generation was performed with multiplex PCR. Sequencing was performed on an Illumina HiSeq 2000. Amplification of TCR beta CDR3 regions was carried out from RNA transcripts. A first-round RT-PCR of the TCR CDR3 used the HTBI primer set with the Qiagen OneStep RT-PCR kit. TCRdb reworked the public reads: Q25 trimming with fastp, MiXCR clone assembly, productive beta chains retained. A single entry per CDR3 protein holds the most common genes and DNA from its merged rows. The sample table contains approximately 610,000 distinct CDR3 sequences; only one count was recorded for about a sixth of them. The top ten clonotypes cover about 18% of the sample. The specimen was blood. The source of these receptors is a woman aged 18-29 years with Graves' hyperthyroidism.

This clonotype has a count of ten or more. This chain's CDR3 is CASTSPQGGTSYEQYF. Written as DNA, the CDR3 is TGTGCCAGCACCTCCCCCCAGGGGGGCACCTCCTACGAGCAGTACTTC. This chain connects TRBV28 to TRBJ2-7; weak D call: TRBD1 (7 bases). The V and J ends lost 7 bases and 0 bases respectively, with 19 bases between them. The CDR3 spans 16 residues. Germline assignment: CDR1 MDHEN and CDR2 SYDVKM.

The table lists this clonotype with a few counts. The rearrangement uses TRBV4-1 and TRBJ2-3; TRBD2 matches 10 bases. The ends lost 0 bases at V and 4 bases at J; junction bases unmatched: 4. CDR1 is MGHRA and CDR2 is YSYEKL in the germline V gene. The CDR3 consists of 16 residues. This CDR3 is CASSQDPAGGPDTQYF. CDR3 DNA: TGCGCCAGCAGCCAAGATCCAGCGGGAGGGCCAGATACGCAGTATTTT.

This clonotype appeared many times. This chain connects TRBV2 to TRBJ2-2, with 9 bases identical to TRBD2. The length of the CDR3 is 19 residues. The V segment lost 1 base and the J segment 1 base; nucleotides outside the gene matches: 10. Germline V lookup: CDR1 SNHLY, CDR2 FYNNEI. DNA of the CDR3: TGTGCCAGCAGTGAAGACGAGACTAGCGGAACCTTGAACACCGGGGAGCTGTTTTTT. Its protein is CASSEDETSGTLNTGELFF.

The rearrangement joins TRBV27 to TRBJ1-2, with 8 bases fitting TRBD1. The CDR3 length is 15 residues. Germline V lookup: CDR1 MNHEY, CDR2 SMNVEV (reference sequence). Unmatched junction bases numbered 8, after V lost 7 bases and J lost 1 base. The CDR3 loop is CASIKITGGNYGYTF. The CDR3 DNA reads TGTGCCAGCATCAAAATTACAGGGGGTAACTATGGCTACACCTTC.

This clonotype was found a few times. The J gene is TRBJ2-7, the V gene TRBV7-2, with TRBD1 matching over 9 bases. The CDR3 covers 15 residues. Germline assignment: CDR1 SGHTA and CDR2 FQGNSA. V lost 4 bases and J lost 4; bases outside the gene matches: 8. CDR3 sequence reads: CASSSYEGQGYEQYF. In nucleotides, the CDR3 is TGTGCCAGCAGCTCCTACGAGGGACAGGGATACGAGCAGTACTTC.

This clonotype occurred once. The rearrangement joins TRBV7-3 to TRBJ2-5; 9 nucleotides agree with TRBD2. The end of the DNA aligns better with TRBJ2-1, so the J call may be wrong. There are 15 residues in the CDR3. The germline gives CDR1 SGHTA, CDR2 FQGTGA. The CDR3 protein is CASSPRGGRSETQFF. The CDR3 DNA follows: TGTGCCAGCAGCCCGCGGGGGGGCCGGTCAGAGACCCAGTTCTTC.

The rearrangement links TRBV12-3 or TRBV12-4 to TRBJ2-2; 8 nucleotides match TRBD1. Trimming at V came to 7 bases and at J to 8 bases, leaving 12 bases not matched to a gene. This CDR3 has 15 residues. The CDR3 here is CASITLLGQAGELFF. CDR3 DNA sequence: TGTGCCAGCATTACCCTCCTGGGACAGGCTGGGGAGCTGTTTTTT.

Many counts were recorded for this clonotype. The V call is TRBV7-6, the J call TRBJ2-7; weak D call: TRBD2 (5 bases). V dropped 2 bases and J dropped 6 bases, with 14 bases sitting between them. Germline V CDR1 and CDR2: SGHVS, FNYEAQ. CDR3 length: 14 amino acids. The CDR3 is CASSLPGNLAEQYF. CDR3 coding DNA: TGTGCCAGCAGCTTACCGGGGAACCTCGCCGAGCAGTACTTC.

The V and J genes are TRBV6-1 and TRBJ2-3; 12 bases align to TRBD1. Trimming took 4 bases from V and 3 from J; bases not matched to a gene: 8. Germline V gene data show CDR1 as MNHNS and CDR2 as SASEGT. The CDR3 sequence is 17 residues long. For the CDR3, the DNA is TGTGCCAGCAGTGTACACGGGACAGGGGGCCCAACAGATACGCAGTATTTT. Amino acids: CASSVHGTGGPTDTQYF.